The 7 T cell receptor beta chains given below trace back to one sample, sequenced in a study of blood T cell repertoires in COVID-19. Profiling relied on immunoSEQ multiplex PCR, and the TCRdb table lists in-frame clones only, not all of them. The table records approximately 150,000 clones, 80% of them present only once. The sample consisted of PBMCs or T cells enriched from blood (not recorded which). Receptors were obtained from a man aged 35 to 55 who had recovered from COVID-19.

The chain couples TRBV11-2 to TRBJ2-5, with D perhaps matching TRBD2 (5 bases). With 2 bases removed from V and 5 bases from J, the gap between germline ends came to 12 bases. The germline gives CDR1 SGHAT, CDR2 FQNNGV. The CDR3 has 14 residues. The CDR3 loop is CASSLPGVGETQYF. The DNA for the CDR3 is TGTGCCAGCAGCTTACCCGGGGTCGGTGAGACCCAGTACTTC.

This clone was observed a single time. CDR3 region: CAWSAGAGTDTQYF. In nucleotides, the CDR3 is TGTGCCTGGAGTGCGGGAGCTGGCACAGATACGCAGTATTTT. The V call is TRBV30, the J call TRBJ2-3, with D perhaps TRBD2 (6 bases). The V end lost 1 base, the J end lost 1 base, and 9 bases lay between the germline ends. This CDR3 is built from 14 residues. Germline loops: CDR1 GTSNPN, CDR2 SVGIG (reference sequence).

The J gene is TRBJ2-7, the V gene TRBV9; D is uncertain. Per germline, CDR1 SGDLS and CDR2 YYNGEE. This CDR3 has 13 residues. The V and J ends lost 1 base and 6 bases respectively, with 11 bases between them. The CDR3 region is CASSVYPSGEQYF. The CDR3 DNA follows: TGTGCCAGCAGCGTATATCCATCGGGCGAGCAGTACTTC.

This clone was counted a single time. The chain couples TRBV2 to TRBJ1-5, with D hard to call. This CDR3 has 13 amino acids. The V gene's germline CDR1 is SNHLY and CDR2 FYNNEI. With 3 bases removed from V and 4 bases from J, the gap between germline ends came to 7 bases. CDR3: CASSDDRNQPQHF. The CDR3 coding sequence is TGTGCCAGCAGTGATGATAGAAATCAGCCCCAGCATTTT.

The rearrangement uses TRBV3-1 (or the pseudogene TRBV3-2) and TRBJ2-3; TRBD2 matches at 7 bases. The J segment lost 6 bases and the V segment lost 1 base, leaving 4 bases of the junction unmatched. This CDR3 spans 14 amino acids. CDR1 and CDR2 from the germline V gene are LGHDT and YNNKEL (reference sequence). The CDR3 nucleotides are TGTGCCAGCAGCCAAGCGGGGGGAGCGGATACGCAGTATTTT. Amino acid sequence: CASSQAGGADTQYF.

The chain links TRBV6-5 to TRBJ1-2; TRBD1 might be the D (6 bases). CDR1 is MNHEY and CDR2 is SVGAGI in the germline V gene. V lost 7 bases to trimming and J lost 6 bases, with 12 bases between them. The CDR3 runs to 12 residues. As DNA, the CDR3 is TGTGCCAGCACACGGGGGGCGCATGGCTACACCTTC. Translation gives CASTRGAHGYTF.

The rearrangement joins TRBV10-2 to TRBJ2-5; 13 bases are shared with TRBD2. Germline CDR1 and CDR2: WSHSY and SAAADI. The CDR3 contains 16 residues. Losses at the gene ends were 6 bases for V and 0 bases for J; bases not matched to a gene: 4. The CDR3 region has the DNA TGCGCCAGCAGCAGGGGACTAGCGGGGAACCAAGAGACCCAGTACTTC. Translation: CASSRGLAGNQETQYF.